This T cell receptor beta chain was profiled in a study of patients and donors after allogeneic stem cell transplantation. A single record per CDR3 protein comes from TCRdb applying MiXCR to the RT-PCR reads. The table shows approximately 220,000 distinct CDR3 sequences, with around two fifths occurring only once. J was trimmed by 6 bases and V by 8 bases; bases with no gene match: 13. The germline CDR1 and CDR2 sequences are ENHRY and SYGVKD. CDR3 size: 15 residues. The V call is TRBV10-3, the J call TRBJ2-1, with 7 bases that match TRBD2. The sequenced sample consisted of blood, either unsorted or a sorted T cell fraction (not recorded which). This sequence originates from a human donor who was either an allogeneic HSCT recipient or a stem cell or donor lymphocyte infusion donor (not recorded which). It is not recorded whose cells these are; they may come from a transplant donor. DNA of the CDR3: TGTGCCATCGGAGGTCTCGGCGGGGGAGGCAATGAGCAGTTCTTC. It specifies CAIGGLGGGGNEQFF.